This TCR beta chain was found in a study of CD8+ T cells in alopecia areata. Findings and caveats of the study: Normal scalp had lower clonality than lesional scalp, with alopecia totalis/universalis lesions showing this most strongly. Many expanded lesional clones persisted in scalp and blood during tofacitinib treatment. Tofacitinib significantly decreased scalp clonality and expanded CD8+ clones among top 100.

The treatment is: oral pan-JAK inhibitor, 5-10 mg twice daily. In the case of this clone: Its target is not known.

Extracted RNA was reverse transcribed, and the resulting cDNA served as sequencing template. Clones were read by immunoSEQ multiplex PCR, and TCRdb kept only the in-frame ones, dropping some. The sample shows around 200,000 clones, about 64% of them seen only once. This CDR3 is 15 amino acids long. Germline CDR1 SNHLY, CDR2 FYNNEI. V lost 7 bases, J lost 6 bases, and 13 bases stayed unmatched. The TCR was taken from a human donor with alopecia areata. The specimen was CD4+ T cells sorted from blood, collected at week 4, from a patient treated with tofacitinib. This chain joins TRBV2 and TRBJ2-7, with 9 positions matching TRBD1. CDR3 DNA sequence: TGTGCCAGCATAATAGGACAGGGGAATTCCGGCGAGCAGTACTTC. It encodes CASIIGQGNSGEQYF.